A selection of T cell receptor beta chains follows, all from one sample in a study of cytotoxic CD8 clonotypes in ibrutinib-treated CLL. Clones were read by immunoSEQ multiplex PCR, and TCRdb kept only the in-frame ones, dropping some. In the table there are about 92,000 clones, 75% to 80% of which are singletons. The source was PBMCs, collected after 24 months of ibrutinib treatment. The receptors were sampled from a human donor with chronic lymphocytic leukemia. Each CDR3 is given without its conserved first and last residue. The order of the fields is V gene, J gene, CDR3 protein.

>TRBV30|TRBJ1-4
AWERAEKLF
>TRBV28|TRBJ2-7
ASSLQGWGYEQY
>TRBV9|TRBJ1-3
ASSVGWSGGQNTIY
>TRBV5-4|TRBJ2-2
ASSLETTNTGELF
>TRBV11-1|TRBJ2-1
ASSSGLGSYNEQF
>TRBV28|TRBJ2-1
ASSLLAGGLYNEQF
>TRBV18|TRBJ2-3
ASSPPSWTDTQY
>TRBV6-1|TRBJ2-5
ASHPGTTPTQY
>TRBV9|TRBJ2-5
ASSVEGFQETQY
>TRBV28|TRBJ1-3
ASSPQGKGNTIY